The T cell receptor beta chain described here comes from a study of blood T cell repertoires in COVID-19. Clones were read by immunoSEQ multiplex PCR, and TCRdb kept only the in-frame ones, dropping some. The sample consists of some 94,000 clones, less than 90% of them appearing once. Germline V lookup: CDR1 KGHSH, CDR2 LQKENI. Trimming removed 3 bases at V and 2 bases at J, with 11 bases between. CDR3 size: 15 residues. Input material: peripheral blood. This TCR derives from a man aged 70-80 years with active or convalescent COVID-19. V gene TRBV18 combines with J gene TRBJ1-5; D gene unclear. The chain's CDR3 is CASSPGRVGNQPQHF. The CDR3 region has the DNA TGTGCCAGCTCACCGGGGAGGGTGGGCAATCAGCCCCAGCATTTT.